The source of this T cell receptor (beta chain) is a study of CD4 T cells in relation to SARS-CoV-2 and coronaviruses. Study overall: No peptide or an HIV-1 Nef peptide pool served as negative control.

This clone was seen more than once but under ten times. Its antigen is currently unknown. Germline CDR1 and CDR2: MNHEY and SMNVEV (reference sequence). Trimming cost V 1 base and J 7 bases; bases outside gene matches: 4. This CDR3 has 14 residues. Sequenced by immunoSEQ multiplex PCR; TCRdb stores in-frame clones only, minus some. The repertoire holds approximately 17,000 clones, with 78% as singletons. The unexposed donors gave CD4+ T cells in about 2010-2019, prior to COVID-19. After about 10 days of culture, CD4+ T cells were isolated. The V and J genes are TRBV27 and TRBJ2-3; TRBD1 aligns across 8 bases. Material: CD4+ T cells from PBMCs, cultured in vitro. The TCR originated in a human donor in good health. The CDR3 protein is CASSLLDRANTQYF. The CDR3 DNA follows: TGTGCCAGCAGTTTATTGGACAGGGCAAATACGCAGTATTTT.